The 22 T cell receptor beta chains below all came from one sample that was sequenced in a study of tumor and adjacent non-tumor tissue in lung cancer. TCRbeta libraries were built with three rounds of nested PCR, modified from ARM-PCR. From the multiplex PCR reads, TCRdb called clonotypes with MiXCR, one entry per CDR3 protein. The sample holds about 44,000 distinct CDR3 sequences, roughly two thirds seen once. No cell sorting was done before RNA was extracted from the tissue. More than 3 cm separated this lung sample from the edge of the tumor. The sample was distant non-tumor lung tissue. The receptors come from an older woman with non-small cell lung cancer.

Points on this clonotype: A read error may be the cause here, since a much bigger clone is one base away. The chain uses TRBV28 and TRBJ2-5; weak D call: TRBD1 (5 bases). Germline V gene lookup returns CDR1 MDHEN and CDR2 SYDVKM. CDR3 length: 14 amino acids. The CDR3 reads CASSRQSYQKTQYF. The CDR3 DNA reads TGTGCCAGCAGCCGACAGTCCTACCAAAAGACCCAGTACTTC.

For this clonotype: At one end, the junction sequence differs from germline, possibly due to a read error. The V call is TRBV29-1, the J call TRBJ2-6, with D possibly called TRBD1 or TRBD2 (6 bases each). The CDR3 loop spans 15 amino acids. Germline V gene data show CDR1 as SQVTM and CDR2 as ANQGSEA. The CDR3 loop reads CCVAEGDSGANALTF. Here the CDR3 DNA reads TGCTGCGTTGCAGAGGGGGACTCTGGGGCCAACGCCCTGACTTTC.

The chain carries TRBV9 and TRBJ2-7; TRBD2 matches 11 bases. Per the germline V gene, CDR1 is SGDLS and CDR2 is YYNGEE. CDR3 length: 15 amino acids. After removal of 2 bases from V and 6 bases from J, the junction contained 7 bases not matched to a gene. CDR3 region: CASSVRGLAGGEQYF. CDR3 bases: TGTGCCAGCAGCGTGAGGGGTCTAGCGGGAGGCGAGCAGTACTTC. The full variable domain, completed using reference TRBV9 and TRBJ2-7, is DSGVTQTPKHLITATGQRVTLRCSPRSGDLSVYWYQQSLDQGLQFLIQYYNGEERAKGNILERFSAQQFPDLHSELNLSSLELGDSALYFCASSVRGLAGGEQYFGPGTRLTVT.

This clonotype was found a few times. One end of the junction varies from germline; a read error may be responsible. The chain has TRBV28 and TRBJ2-7; D gene ambiguous. The CDR3 consists of 15 residues. CDR1 MDHEN and CDR2 SYDVKM come from the germline V gene. The CDR3 region is CASSFGPDQRYEQHF. CDR3 coding DNA: TGTGCCAGCAGTTTTGGTCCGGACCAGCGCTACGAGCAGCACTTC.

This chain connects TRBV5-1 to TRBJ2-1; D might be TRBD1 or TRBD2, each matching 5 bases. This CDR3 region has 13 residues. Germline V gives CDR1 SGHRS, CDR2 YFSETQ. CDR3 nucleotides: TGCATCAGCAGCTTGGGGGTTAACAATGAGCAGTTCTTC. Its protein is CISSLGVNNEQFF.

On this clonotype itself: At one end, the junction sequence differs from germline, possibly due to a read error. The V call is TRBV6-2 or TRBV6-3, the J call TRBJ1-4; 7 bases align to TRBD1. The CDR3 is 16 amino acids. The V gene's germline CDR1 is MNHEY and CDR2 SVGEGT. CDR3 DNA: TGTGTCAGCAGTTCCACGCCAGGACAGGCCCGGGAAAAACTGTTTTTT. Translated: CVSSSTPGQAREKLFF.

In regard to this clonotype: The CDR3 does not end in the conserved phenylalanine or tryptophan, so this is likely a read error. This chain connects TRBV11-1 to TRBJ2-1; TRBD2 aligns across 8 bases. Looked up from germline, CDR1 is SGHAT and CDR2 is FQDESV (reference sequence). The CDR3 is 16 residues long. The CDR3 protein is CACSLALAGLYNEQFL. Here the CDR3 DNA reads TGTGCCTGCAGTTTAGCCCTAGCGGGCCTGTACAATGAGCAGTTCTTG.

This clonotype was found many times. This sequence joins TRBV7-9 and TRBJ1-5; D remains ambiguous. With 4 bases removed from V and 4 bases from J, the gap between germline ends came to 14 bases. CDR3 length: 15 residues. Germline CDR1 SEHNR, CDR2 FQNEAQ (reference sequence). In DNA form, the CDR3 reads TGTGCCAGCAGCTCAATTTGGGGAGGGAATCAGCCCCAGCATTTT. Translated: CASSSIWGGNQPQHF.

J is TRBJ2-3 and V is TRBV6-6; perhaps D is TRBD1 or TRBD2 (5 bases each). Trimming took 6 bases from V and 4 from J, leaving 20 bases between them. CDR1 and CDR2 (germline): MNHNY, SVGAGI (reference sequence). The CDR3 runs 16 residues. This chain's CDR3 is CASSEARGAHADTQYF. CDR3 coding DNA: TGTGCCAGCAGCGAGGCGAGGGGAGCACATGCAGATACGCAGTATTTT.

Turning to this clonotype: In this CDR3 the conserved last residue, phenylalanine or tryptophan, is missing, so a read error is likely. The chain uses TRBV29-1 and TRBJ2-1; TRBD2 is a possible D gene (6 bases). The CDR3 runs to 15 residues. CDR1 and CDR2 from the germline V gene are SQVTM and ANQGSEA. For the CDR3, the DNA is TGCGGCGTTGAAGACCGACTAGGAGGGCACAATGAGCAGTTCTAC. It is translated as CGVEDRLGGHNEQFY.

This clonotype is medium-sized within its sample. V gene TRBV6-5 combines with J gene TRBJ2-7; D gene unclear. The CDR3 has 15 residues. The germline CDR1 and CDR2 sequences are MNHEY and SVGAGI. Trimming shortened V by 0 bases and J by 5 bases, and 14 bases separated the two germline ends. The CDR3 region is CASSYSVHQIHEQYF. CDR3 DNA sequence: TGTGCCAGCAGTTACTCGGTCCACCAGATCCACGAGCAGTACTTC.

This clonotype appeared a few times. Here the CDR3 DNA reads TGTGCCAGCAGCTTGGAGAATGTCTACGAGCAGTACTTC. Translation: CASSLENVYEQYF. The chain couples TRBV7-2 to TRBJ2-7; D is unresolved. The CDR3 consists of 13 residues. CDR1 SGHTA and CDR2 FQGNSA come from the germline V gene. Trimming shortened V by 3 bases and J by 3 bases, and 9 bases separated the two germline ends.

This clonotype was counted many times. The chain couples TRBV20-1 to TRBJ2-7; D gene ambiguous. The CDR3 contains 13 residues. The germline gives CDR1 DFQATT, CDR2 SNEGSKA (reference sequence). Trimming stripped 3 bases from V and 7 bases from J, with 16 bases between. The CDR3, as DNA: TGCAGTGCTAGCTCTCGGACCCTTGGGGAGCAGTACTTC. Translation: CSASSRTLGEQYF.

As concerns this clonotype: A junction boundary mismatches the germline segment, possibly from a read error. The chain carries TRBV29-1 and TRBJ2-2, with a possible D match to TRBD2 (5 bases). The CDR3 runs to 11 residues. Germline loops: CDR1 SQVTM, CDR2 ANQGSEA. The CDR3 DNA reads as TGTAGCGTTGATGAGACCGGGGAGCTGTTTTTT. Translated, it gives CSVDETGELFF.

This clonotype was counted only a few times. The chain combines TRBV18 with TRBJ1-1, with no clear D. The germline V gene encodes CDR1 KGHSH and CDR2 LQKENI. This CDR3 contains 15 residues. The ends were cut back, 2 bases at V and 0 bases at J, with 10 bases in the middle. The CDR3 region is CASSPMAELNTEAFF. The CDR3 DNA reads TGTGCCAGCTCACCAATGGCCGAGTTGAACACTGAAGCTTTCTTT.

A remark on this clonotype: This may come from a read error, since a much larger clone is one base off. The V gene is TRBV28, the J gene TRBJ2-7; 8 bases are shared with TRBD2. The CDR3 runs to 15 residues. CDR1 and CDR2 from the germline V gene are MDHEN and SYDVKM. The CDR3 protein is CASSPPGTRPYEKYF. In nucleotides, the CDR3 is TGTGCCAGCAGTCCTCCAGGGACTAGGCCCTACGAGAAGTACTTC. The complete variable domain, with remaining parts taken from reference TRBV28 and TRBJ2-7, reads DVKVTQSSRYLVKRTGEKVFLECVQDMDHENMFWYRQDPGLGLRLIYFSYDVKMKEKGDIPEGYSVSREKKERFSLILESASTNQTSMYLCASSPPGTRPYEKYFGPGTRLTVT.

This rearrangement joins TRBV2 to TRBJ2-3; the D gene is possibly TRBD1 (5 bases). Germline-derived CDR1 and CDR2 are SNHLY and FYNNEI. The CDR3 is made up of 13 amino acids. V gave up 11 bases and J gave up 1 base, with 13 bases separating them. CDR3 nucleotides: TGTGCCGGAAGGACAAGCTGCACAGATACGCAGTATTTT. It translates to CAGRTSCTDTQYF.

About this clonotype: The final CDR3 position lacks the conserved phenylalanine or tryptophan, pointing to a likely read error. The chain's CDR3 is CASSQNQTSGSNEQYL. The CDR3 DNA sequence: TGTGCCAGCAGCCAAAATCAGACTAGCGGGAGTAACGAGCAGTACCTC. V usage is TRBV4-2 and J usage is TRBJ2-7; TRBD2 matches 12 bases. V dropped 2 bases and J dropped 5; count of bases not matched to a gene: 7. CDR3 length: 16 amino acids. The germline V gene encodes CDR1 LGHNA and CDR2 YNFKEQ.

As for this clonotype: Compared with germline, one end of the junction differs, possibly owing to a read error. The rearrangement links TRBV5-6 to TRBJ2-7; D is undetermined. CDR3 size: 16 residues. The V gene's germline CDR1 is SGHDT and CDR2 YYEEEE. CDR3 nucleotides: TGTACCAGCAGCTTGGTAGCCTGGGCAGGAACCTGCGAGCAGTACTTC. It codes for CTSSLVAWAGTCEQYF.

The genes are TRBV20-1 and TRBJ2-1; no clear D gene. The length of the CDR3 is 15 residues. Trimming left V 1 base short and J 6 bases short, with 16 bases between. Germline CDR1 and CDR2: DFQATT and SNEGSKA (reference sequence). CDR3 nucleotides: TGCAGTGCTAGAGCCGGCAGTCGAGCTTCCAATGAGCAGTTCTTC. This translates into CSARAGSRASNEQFF.

This clonotype was detected only once. The rearrangement joins TRBV11-1 to TRBJ2-7, with unresolved D. V was trimmed by 7 bases and J by 4 bases, leaving 17 bases between them. The V gene's germline CDR1 is SGHAT and CDR2 FQDESV (reference sequence). The CDR3 covers 14 residues. Here the CDR3 DNA reads TGTGCCAGCATTTTCGAAGTGGGTCGGTACGAGCAGTACTTC. Translation gives CASIFEVGRYEQYF.

This clonotype showed up many times. CDR3 sequence: CASSLTSGRADTQYF. DNA of the CDR3: TGTGCCAGCAGTTTGACTAGCGGTCGTGCAGATACGCAGTATTTT. The chain recombines TRBV7-8 with TRBJ2-3; 9 bases map to TRBD2. The length of the CDR3 is 15 residues. Unmatched junction bases numbered 8, after V lost 6 bases and J lost 4 bases. CDR1 and CDR2 from the germline V gene are SGHVS and FQNEAQ. The variable domain in full, completed from reference TRBV7-8 and TRBJ2-3, reads GAGVSQSPRYKVAKRGQDVALRCDPISGHVSLFWYQQALGQGPEFLTYFQNEAQLDKSGLPSDRFFAERPEGSVSTLKIQRTQQEDSAVYLCASSLTSGRADTQYFGPGTRLTVL.